Listed below are T cell receptor beta chains from one sample, sequenced in a study of neurological immune-mediated disorders. From the 5' RACE reads, TCRdb called clonotypes with MiXCR, one entry per CDR3 protein. The profile shows about 27,000 distinct CDR3 sequences, 21% of them singletons. The source material was PBMCs. All receptors derive from a woman aged 55-75 years in good health. The conserved cysteine and the conserved F or W are not part of the CDR3 here.

v_call	j_call	cdr3_aa
TRBV20-1	TRBJ2-2	SASGTSGPGELF
TRBV5-6	.	ASSLITVQETQY
TRBV5-1	TRBJ2-5	ANSFTLAGGSWETQY
TRBV6-5	TRBJ2-7	ASSPITESYEQY
TRBV7-9	TRBJ2-7	ASSLSGHGARNEQY
TRBV20-1	TRBJ2-1	SARVSALYLADIYNEQF
TRBV6-5	TRBJ1-1	ASMGVTEAF
TRBV7-9	TRBJ1-2	ASSLVITGGDYGYT
TRBV20-1	TRBJ2-1	SAPYNTRHNEQF
TRBV6-4	TRBJ2-1	ASSDSASGYNEQF
TRBV4-2	TRBJ2-5	ASSQDDWRPQETQY
TRBV7-2	TRBJ1-5	ASSPRDSNQPQH
TRBV24-1	TRBJ2-2	ATSDSGTLDGGELF
TRBV20-1	TRBJ2-7	SARGWTSGSHEQY
TRBV7-2	TRBJ2-2	ASSKTRGQGRTGELF
TRBV10-1	TRBJ2-5	ASSETGFRETQY
TRBV5-1	TRBJ2-2	ASSFLSGVQTGELF
TRBV29-1	TRBJ1-2	SAAEGDNYGYT
TRBV20-1	TRBJ1-5	SARGGGRSEPQH
TRBV9	TRBJ2-1	ASSVVAAAGYNEQF
TRBV3-1	TRBJ2-7	ASSAREVEWQY
TRBV7-2	TRBJ2-5	ASSPRLAGYSQETQY
TRBV5-1	TRBJ2-1	ASSLSSGEQF
TRBV4-3	TRBJ2-3	ASSQEGGGDTQY
TRBV28	TRBJ1-3	ASTFWRGSTGNTIY
TRBV7-2	TRBJ2-7	ASKVRGSSYEQY
TRBV20-1	TRBJ2-7	SARDCGAGFSYEQY